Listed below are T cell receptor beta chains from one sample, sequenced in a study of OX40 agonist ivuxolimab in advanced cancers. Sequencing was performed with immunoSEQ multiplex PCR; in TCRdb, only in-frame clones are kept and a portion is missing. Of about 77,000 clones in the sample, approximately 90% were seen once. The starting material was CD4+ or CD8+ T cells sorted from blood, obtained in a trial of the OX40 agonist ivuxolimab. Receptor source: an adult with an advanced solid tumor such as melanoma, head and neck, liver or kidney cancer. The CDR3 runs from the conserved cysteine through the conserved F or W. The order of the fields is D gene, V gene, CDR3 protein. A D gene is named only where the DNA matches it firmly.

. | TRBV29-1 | CSVGRPLGEQYF
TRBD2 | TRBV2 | CATRGLAASTDTQYF
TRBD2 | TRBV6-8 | CASSSPVGLGGEQFF
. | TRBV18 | CASSPYTGSSYEQYF
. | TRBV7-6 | CASSLPGNEQFF
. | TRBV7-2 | CASSLVGAAQGYKNIQYF
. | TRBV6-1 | CASSGGEVNSPLHF
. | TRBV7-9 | CASSLDGGYNEQFF
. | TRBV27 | CASSLFRNTEAFF
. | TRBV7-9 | CASSPREGLVNEKLFF
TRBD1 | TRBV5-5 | CASSSPTGANNEKLFF
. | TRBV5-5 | CASSLTGDYEQYF
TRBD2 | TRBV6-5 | CASSSTSGRGTDTQYF
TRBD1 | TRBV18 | CASSPRDSHGYTF
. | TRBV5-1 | CASSLVGGPPREYF
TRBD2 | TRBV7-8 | CASSVSGAAGTGELFF
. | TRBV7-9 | CASSFRTPRGGELFF
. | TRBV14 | CASSLTVETQYF
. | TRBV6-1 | CASSDGRGYGYTF
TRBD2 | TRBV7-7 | CASSPPRGLGETQYF
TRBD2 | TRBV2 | CASSPFFSGSLSYEQYF
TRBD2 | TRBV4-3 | CASSRSGGGSYNEQFF
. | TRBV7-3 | CASSLYPEYEQFF
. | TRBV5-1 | CASSRSPGNGEQYF
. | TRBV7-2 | CASSQESSLNEQFF
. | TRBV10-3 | CAISEGTDTGELFF
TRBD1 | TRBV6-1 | CASGRDRGYTEAFF